One T cell receptor beta chain is described in this entry. Antigen specificity is unknown. Use of 60 Vbeta and 13 Jbeta primers characterized the PCR. Data came from immunoSEQ multiplex PCR; TCRdb stores just in-frame clones and leaves some out. The sample yields roughly 150,000 clones, about 82% seen once. The data were obtained in a study of cytomegalovirus exposure and HLA in healthy donors. Whole-study results and caveats: Rarity marked most TCR sequences, yet some public TCRs occurred in many donors. Highly shared variants forming one cluster were likely a sequencing artifact. In a later analysis, specific HLA alleles were associated with 15,000 to 20,000 TCR beta sequences at a 0.05 false discovery rate. For most TCR beta V segments, an earlier analysis put the productive rate at about 87% or about 30% of the time.

In germline, CDR1 is SGDLS, CDR2 YYNGEE. Trimming removed 0 bases from V and 5 bases from J, with 12 bases in between. The CDR3 length is 15 residues. J is TRBJ2-1 and V is TRBV9; D uncertain. The source material was PBMCs. This sequence was found in a male donor in good health and CMV-seronegative. CDR3 region: CASSVDGSQHNEQFF. The CDR3, as DNA: TGTGCCAGCAGCGTAGACGGGTCGCAACACAATGAGCAGTTCTTC. Full variable domain (remainder filled in from reference TRBV9 and TRBJ2-1): DSGVTQTPKHLITATGQRVTLRCSPRSGDLSVYWYQQSLDQGLQFLIQYYNGEERAKGNILERFSAQQFPDLHSELNLSSLELGDSALYFCASSVDGSQHNEQFFGPGTRLTVL.